Listed here is a single T cell receptor beta chain. This clone was seen only once. What antigen it recognizes has not been identified. No clone much larger than this one lies a single base away; base qualities are absent. The CDR3 contains 13 residues, cysteine and phenylalanine counted. CDR3 DNA only is kept here, 39 bases in frame from base 1. V drops 1 base and J drops 4 bases, leaving 6 bases in between. In the germline V gene, CDR1 corresponds to KGHDR and CDR2 to SFDVKD. Receptor libraries were prepared by the immunoSEQ multiplex PCR assay. The source is immuneACCESS, and TCRdb retained only in-frame sequences with V and J called. Part of the clones is not carried over; for the studies checked, unresolved V genes explain less than half of this, and the remainder is unexplained. The sample yields some 150,000 clones; 94% were counted once. The ten largest make up approximately 5.5% of the sample.

These data originate in a study of control samples from healthy donors and cancer patients (dated by TCRdb to between 2020 and 2021). Source material: blood. The receptor was isolated from a man in his forties in good health. The chain is assembled from TRBV24-1 and TRBJ2-5, with the identity of the D gene unclear. The DNA sequence is given as TGTGCCACCAGTGATTTTATTGGAGAGACCCAGTACTTC. Its protein product is CATSDFIGETQYF.